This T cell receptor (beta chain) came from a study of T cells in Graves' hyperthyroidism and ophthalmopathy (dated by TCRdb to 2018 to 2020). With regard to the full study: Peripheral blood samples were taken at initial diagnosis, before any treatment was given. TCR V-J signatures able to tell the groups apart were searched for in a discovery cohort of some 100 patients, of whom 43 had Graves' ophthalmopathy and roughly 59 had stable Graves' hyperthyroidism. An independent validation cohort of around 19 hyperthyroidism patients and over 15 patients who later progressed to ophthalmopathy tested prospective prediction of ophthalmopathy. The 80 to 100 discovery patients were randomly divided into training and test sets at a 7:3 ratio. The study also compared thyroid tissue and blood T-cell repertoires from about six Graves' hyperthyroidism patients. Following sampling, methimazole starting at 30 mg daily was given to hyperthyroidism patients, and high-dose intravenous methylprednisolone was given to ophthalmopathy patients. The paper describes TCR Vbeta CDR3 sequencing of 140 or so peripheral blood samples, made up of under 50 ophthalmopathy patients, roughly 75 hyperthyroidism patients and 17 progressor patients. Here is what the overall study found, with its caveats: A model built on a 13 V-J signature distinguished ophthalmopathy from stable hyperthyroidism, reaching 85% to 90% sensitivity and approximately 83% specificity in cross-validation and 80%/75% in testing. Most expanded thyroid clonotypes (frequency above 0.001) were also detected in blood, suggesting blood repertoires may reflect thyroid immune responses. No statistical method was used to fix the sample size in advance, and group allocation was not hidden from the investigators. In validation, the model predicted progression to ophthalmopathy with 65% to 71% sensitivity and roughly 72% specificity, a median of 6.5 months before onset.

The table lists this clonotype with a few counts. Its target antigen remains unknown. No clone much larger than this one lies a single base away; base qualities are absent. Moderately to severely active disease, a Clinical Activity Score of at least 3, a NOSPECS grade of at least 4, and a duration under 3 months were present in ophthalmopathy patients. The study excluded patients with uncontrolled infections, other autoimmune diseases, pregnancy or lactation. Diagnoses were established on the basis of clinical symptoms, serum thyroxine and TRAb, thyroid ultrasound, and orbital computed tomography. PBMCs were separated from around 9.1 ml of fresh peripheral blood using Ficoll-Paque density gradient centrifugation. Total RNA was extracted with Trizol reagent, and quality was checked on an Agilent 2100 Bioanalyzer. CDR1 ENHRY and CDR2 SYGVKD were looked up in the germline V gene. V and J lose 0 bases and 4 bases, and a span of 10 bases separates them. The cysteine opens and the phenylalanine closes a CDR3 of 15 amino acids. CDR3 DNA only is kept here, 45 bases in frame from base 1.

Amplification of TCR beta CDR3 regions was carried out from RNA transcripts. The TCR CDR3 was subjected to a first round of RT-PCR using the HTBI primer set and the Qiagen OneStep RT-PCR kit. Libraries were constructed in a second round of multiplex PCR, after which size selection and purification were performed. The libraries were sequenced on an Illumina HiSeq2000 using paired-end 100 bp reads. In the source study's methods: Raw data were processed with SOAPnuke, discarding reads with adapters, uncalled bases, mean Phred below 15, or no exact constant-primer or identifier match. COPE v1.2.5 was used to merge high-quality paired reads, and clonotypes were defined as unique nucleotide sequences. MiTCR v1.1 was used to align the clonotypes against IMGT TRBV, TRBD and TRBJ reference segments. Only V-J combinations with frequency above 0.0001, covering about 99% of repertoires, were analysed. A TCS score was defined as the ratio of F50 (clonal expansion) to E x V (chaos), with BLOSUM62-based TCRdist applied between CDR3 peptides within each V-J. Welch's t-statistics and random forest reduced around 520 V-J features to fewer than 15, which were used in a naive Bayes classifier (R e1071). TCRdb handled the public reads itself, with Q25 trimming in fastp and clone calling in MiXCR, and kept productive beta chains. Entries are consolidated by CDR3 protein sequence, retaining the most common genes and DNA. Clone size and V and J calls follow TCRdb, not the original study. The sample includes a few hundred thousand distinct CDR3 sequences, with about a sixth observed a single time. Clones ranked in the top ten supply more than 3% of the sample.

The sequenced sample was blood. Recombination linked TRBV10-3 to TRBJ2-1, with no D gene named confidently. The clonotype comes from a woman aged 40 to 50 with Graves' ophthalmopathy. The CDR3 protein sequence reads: CAISESRLGYNEQFF. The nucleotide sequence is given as TGTGCCATCAGTGAGTCGAGGTTAGGATACAATGAGCAGTTCTTC.